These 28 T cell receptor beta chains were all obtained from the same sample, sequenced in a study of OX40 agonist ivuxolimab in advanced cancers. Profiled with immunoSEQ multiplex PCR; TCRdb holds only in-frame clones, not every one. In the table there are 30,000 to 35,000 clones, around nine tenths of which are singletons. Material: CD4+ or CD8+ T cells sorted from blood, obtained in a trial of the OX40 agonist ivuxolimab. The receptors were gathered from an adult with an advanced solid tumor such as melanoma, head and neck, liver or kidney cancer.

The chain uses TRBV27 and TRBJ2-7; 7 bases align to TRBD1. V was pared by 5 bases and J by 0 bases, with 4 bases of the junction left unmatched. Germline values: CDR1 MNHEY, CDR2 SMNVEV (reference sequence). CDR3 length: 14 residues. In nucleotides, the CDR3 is TGTGCCAGCAGTCCCCGGGACAGCTCCTACGAGCAGTACTTC. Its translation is CASSPRDSSYEQYF.

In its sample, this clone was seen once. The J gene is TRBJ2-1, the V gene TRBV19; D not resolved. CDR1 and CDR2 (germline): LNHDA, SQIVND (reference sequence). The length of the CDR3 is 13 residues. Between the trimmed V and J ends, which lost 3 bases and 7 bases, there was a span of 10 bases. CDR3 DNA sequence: TGTGCCAGTAGTATTCGTCAGATGAATGAGCAGTTCTTC. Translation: CASSIRQMNEQFF.

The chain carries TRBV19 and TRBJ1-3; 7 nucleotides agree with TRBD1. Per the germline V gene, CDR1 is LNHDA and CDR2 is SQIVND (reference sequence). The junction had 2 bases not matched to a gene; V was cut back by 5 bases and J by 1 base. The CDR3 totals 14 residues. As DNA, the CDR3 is TGTGCCAGTAGTGACAGGGCGTCTGGAAACACCATATATTTT. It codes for CASSDRASGNTIYF.

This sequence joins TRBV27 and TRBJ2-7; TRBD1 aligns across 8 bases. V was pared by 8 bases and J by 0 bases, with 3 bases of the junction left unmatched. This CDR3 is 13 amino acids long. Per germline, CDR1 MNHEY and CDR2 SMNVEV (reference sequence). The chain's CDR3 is CASSQGASYEQYF. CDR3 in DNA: TGTGCCAGCTCCCAGGGGGCCTCCTACGAGCAGTACTTC.

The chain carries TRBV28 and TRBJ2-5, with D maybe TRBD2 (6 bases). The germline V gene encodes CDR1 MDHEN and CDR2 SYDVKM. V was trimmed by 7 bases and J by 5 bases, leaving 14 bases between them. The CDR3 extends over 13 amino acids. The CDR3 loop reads CASKRRVPETQYF. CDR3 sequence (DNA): TGTGCCAGCAAAAGGAGGGTACCCGAGACCCAGTACTTC.

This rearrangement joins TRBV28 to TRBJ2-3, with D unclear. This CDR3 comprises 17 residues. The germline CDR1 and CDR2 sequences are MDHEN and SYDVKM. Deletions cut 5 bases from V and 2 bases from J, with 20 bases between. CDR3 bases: TGTGCCAGCAGTCCCCCCCCGGTTAGCCCGACCACAGATACGCAGTATTTT. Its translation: CASSPPPVSPTTDTQYF.

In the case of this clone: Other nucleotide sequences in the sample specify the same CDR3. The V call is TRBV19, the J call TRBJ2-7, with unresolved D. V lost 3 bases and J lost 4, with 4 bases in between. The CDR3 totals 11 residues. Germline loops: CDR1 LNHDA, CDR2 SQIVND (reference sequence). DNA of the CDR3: TGTGCCAGTAGTATGGGTTACGAGCAGTACTTC. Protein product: CASSMGYEQYF.

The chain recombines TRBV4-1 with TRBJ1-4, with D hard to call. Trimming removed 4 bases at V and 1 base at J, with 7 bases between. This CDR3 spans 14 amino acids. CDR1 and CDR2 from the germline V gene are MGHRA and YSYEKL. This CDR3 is CASSPERTNEKLFF. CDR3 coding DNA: TGCGCCAGCAGCCCAGAGAGAACTAATGAAAAACTGTTTTTT.

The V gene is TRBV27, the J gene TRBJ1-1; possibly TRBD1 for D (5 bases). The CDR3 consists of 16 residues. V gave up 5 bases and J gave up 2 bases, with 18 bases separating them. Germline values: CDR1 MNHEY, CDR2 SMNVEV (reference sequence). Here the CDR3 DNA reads TGTGCCAGCAGTCCTCAGGGTAGTCTACTCAACACTGAAGCTTTCTTT. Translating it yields CASSPQGSLLNTEAFF.

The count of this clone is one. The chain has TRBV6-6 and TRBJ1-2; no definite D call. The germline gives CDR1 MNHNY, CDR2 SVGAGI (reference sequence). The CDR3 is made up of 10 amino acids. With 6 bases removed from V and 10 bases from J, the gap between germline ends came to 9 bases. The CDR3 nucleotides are TGTGCCAGCAGCCCCTCACACTACACCTTC. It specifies CASSPSHYTF.

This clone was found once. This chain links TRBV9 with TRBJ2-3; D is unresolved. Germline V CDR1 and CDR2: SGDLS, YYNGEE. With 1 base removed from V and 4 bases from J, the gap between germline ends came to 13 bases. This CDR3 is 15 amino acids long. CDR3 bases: TGTGCCAGCAGCGTACCTGGCAGCCAAGCAGATACGCAGTATTTT. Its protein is CASSVPGSQADTQYF.

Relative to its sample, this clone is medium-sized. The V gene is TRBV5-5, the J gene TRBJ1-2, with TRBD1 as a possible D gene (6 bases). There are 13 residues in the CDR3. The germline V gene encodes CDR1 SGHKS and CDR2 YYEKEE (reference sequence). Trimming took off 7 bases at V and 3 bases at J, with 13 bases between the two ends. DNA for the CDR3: TGTGCCAGCTCGGGGGCAGGATACTATGGCTACACCTTC. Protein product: CASSGAGYYGYTF.

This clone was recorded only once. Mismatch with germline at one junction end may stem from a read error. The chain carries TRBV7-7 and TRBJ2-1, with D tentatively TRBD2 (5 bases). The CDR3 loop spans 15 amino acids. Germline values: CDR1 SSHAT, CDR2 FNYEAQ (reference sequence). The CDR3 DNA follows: TGTGCTAGCAGCCCCTCGGGAAACTCCTACAATGAGCAGTTCTTC. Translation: CASSPSGNSYNEQFF.

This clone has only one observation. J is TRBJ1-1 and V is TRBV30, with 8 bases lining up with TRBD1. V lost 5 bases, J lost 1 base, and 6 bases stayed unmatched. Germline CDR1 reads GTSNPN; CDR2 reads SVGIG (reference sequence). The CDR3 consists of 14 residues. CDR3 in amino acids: CAWVTGVGNTEAFF. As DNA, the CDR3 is TGTGCCTGGGTGACAGGGGTTGGGAACACTGAAGCTTTCTTT.

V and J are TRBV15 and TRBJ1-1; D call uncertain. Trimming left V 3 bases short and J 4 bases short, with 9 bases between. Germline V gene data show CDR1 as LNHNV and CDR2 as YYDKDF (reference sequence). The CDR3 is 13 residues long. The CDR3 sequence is CATSSDNPTEAFF. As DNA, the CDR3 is TGTGCCACCAGCAGCGACAACCCCACTGAAGCTTTCTTT.

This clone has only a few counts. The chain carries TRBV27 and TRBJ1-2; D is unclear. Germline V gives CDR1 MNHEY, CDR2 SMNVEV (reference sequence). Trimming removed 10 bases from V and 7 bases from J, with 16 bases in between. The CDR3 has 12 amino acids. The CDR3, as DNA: TGTGCCATCCGAGCAAGGGCGGGTGGCTACACCTTC. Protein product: CAIRARAGGYTF.

CDR3 protein: CASSAETGVHSNSPLHF. In DNA, the CDR3 is TGTGCCAGCAGTGCTGAGACAGGGGTACATTCCAATTCACCCCTCCACTTT. V gene TRBV6-1 combines with J gene TRBJ1-6, with 8 nucleotides matching TRBD1. Germline V CDR1 and CDR2: MNHNS, SASEGT. The length of the CDR3 is 17 residues. The trim removed 4 bases at V and 7 bases at J, leaving 12 bases unmatched.

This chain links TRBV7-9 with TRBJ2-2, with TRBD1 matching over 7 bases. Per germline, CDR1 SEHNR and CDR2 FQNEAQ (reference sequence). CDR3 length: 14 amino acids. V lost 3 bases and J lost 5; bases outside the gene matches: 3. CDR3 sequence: CASSFAGGTGELFF. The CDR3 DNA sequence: TGTGCCAGCAGCTTCGCAGGGGGAACCGGGGAGCTGTTTTTT.

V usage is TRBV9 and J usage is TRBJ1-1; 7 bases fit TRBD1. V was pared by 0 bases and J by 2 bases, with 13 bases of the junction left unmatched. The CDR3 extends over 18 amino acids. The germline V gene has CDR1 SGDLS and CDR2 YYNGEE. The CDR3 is CASSVGQGFRSPNTEAFF. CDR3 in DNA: TGTGCCAGCAGCGTAGGACAGGGTTTCCGTTCCCCAAACACTGAAGCTTTCTTT.

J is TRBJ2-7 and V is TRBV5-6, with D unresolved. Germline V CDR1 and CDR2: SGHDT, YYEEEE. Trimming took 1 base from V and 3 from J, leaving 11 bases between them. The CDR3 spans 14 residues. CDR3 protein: CASSLFASVYEQYF. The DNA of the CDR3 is TGTGCCAGCAGCTTGTTTGCAAGCGTCTACGAGCAGTACTTC.

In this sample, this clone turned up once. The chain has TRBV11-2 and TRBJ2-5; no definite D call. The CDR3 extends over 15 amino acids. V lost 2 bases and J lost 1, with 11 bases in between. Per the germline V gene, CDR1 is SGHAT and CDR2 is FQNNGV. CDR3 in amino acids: CASSLSAGSQETQYF. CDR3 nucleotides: TGTGCCAGCAGCTTATCTGCAGGTAGCCAAGAGACCCAGTACTTC.

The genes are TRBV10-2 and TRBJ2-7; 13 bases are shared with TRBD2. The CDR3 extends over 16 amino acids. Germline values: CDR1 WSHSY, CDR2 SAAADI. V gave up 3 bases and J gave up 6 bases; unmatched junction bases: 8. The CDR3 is CASSEGGLAGVAEQYF. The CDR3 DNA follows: TGCGCCAGCAGTGAAGGTGGACTAGCGGGAGTGGCCGAGCAGTACTTC.

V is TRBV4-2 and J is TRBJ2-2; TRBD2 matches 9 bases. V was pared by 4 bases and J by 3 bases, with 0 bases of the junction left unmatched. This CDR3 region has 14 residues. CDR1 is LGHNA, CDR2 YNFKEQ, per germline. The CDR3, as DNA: TGTGCCAGCAGCCTAGCGGGGGACACCGGGGAGCTGTTTTTT. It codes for CASSLAGDTGELFF.

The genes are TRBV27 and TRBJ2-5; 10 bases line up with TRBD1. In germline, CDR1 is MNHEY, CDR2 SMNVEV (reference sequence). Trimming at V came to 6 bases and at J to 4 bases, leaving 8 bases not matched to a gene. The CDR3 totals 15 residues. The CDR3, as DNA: TGTGCCAGCAGCCTGAGACAGGGGGCTGGAGAGACCCAGTACTTC. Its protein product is CASSLRQGAGETQYF.

CDR3 in DNA: TGTGCCAGCAGCTCCTCCACAGGGGGCAGATCAGATACGCAGTATTTT. This gives the protein CASSSSTGGRSDTQYF. V is TRBV5-8 and J is TRBJ2-3, with 9 nucleotides matching TRBD1. J lost 4 bases, V lost 3 bases, and 9 bases had no gene match. Germline CDR1 reads SGHTS; CDR2 reads YDEGEE. The CDR3 runs to 16 residues.

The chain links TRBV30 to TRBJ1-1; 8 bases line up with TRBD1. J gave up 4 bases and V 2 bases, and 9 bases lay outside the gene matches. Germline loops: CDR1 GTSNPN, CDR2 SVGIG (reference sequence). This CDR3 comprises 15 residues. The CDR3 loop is CAWSLNRGRCTEAFF. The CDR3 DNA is TGTGCCTGGAGTCTAAACAGGGGGAGGTGCACTGAAGCTTTCTTT.

Written as DNA, the CDR3 is TGCAGCGTTTTATTGGGACTGGGCACCTACGAGCAGTACTTC. As protein: CSVLLGLGTYEQYF. J is TRBJ2-7 and V is TRBV29-1, with D perhaps matching TRBD2 (6 bases). CDR3 length: 14 residues. Germline loops: CDR1 SQVTM, CDR2 ANQGSEA. Trimming removed 5 bases at V and 2 bases at J, with 16 bases between.

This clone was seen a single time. This CDR3 reads CASSAGRGMGANVLTF. The CDR3 DNA sequence: TGTGCCAGCAGCGCGGGACGGGGAATGGGGGCCAACGTCCTGACTTTC. The chain couples TRBV9 to TRBJ2-6; D is tentatively TRBD1 or TRBD2 (5 bases each). Per germline, CDR1 SGDLS and CDR2 YYNGEE. With 3 bases removed from V and 4 bases from J, the gap between germline ends came to 14 bases. This CDR3 spans 16 amino acids.